The 27 T cell receptor beta chains given below trace back to one sample, sequenced in a study of OX40 agonist ivuxolimab in advanced cancers. Sequencing was performed with immunoSEQ multiplex PCR; in TCRdb, only in-frame clones are kept and a portion is missing. The repertoire holds roughly 80,000 clones, 93% seen once, with roughly 13% in the top ten. The sample here was CD4+ or CD8+ T cells sorted from blood, taken in a trial of the OX40 agonist ivuxolimab. Receptor source: an adult with an advanced solid tumor such as melanoma, head and neck, liver or kidney cancer.

The chain has TRBV10-1 and TRBJ2-7; the D is unclear. The CDR3 runs to 15 residues. Germline V CDR1 and CDR2: WNHNN, SYGVQD (reference sequence). V lost 3 bases and J 2 bases, leaving 14 bases between the germline ends. The CDR3 DNA follows: TGCGCCAGCAGTGAAAGGGCAGCTATTCCCTACGAGCAGTACTTC. This sequence encodes CASSERAAIPYEQYF.

V is TRBV2 and J is TRBJ1-1; no reliable D call. With 8 bases removed from V and 4 bases from J, the gap between germline ends came to 8 bases. Germline V gene data show CDR1 as SNHLY and CDR2 as FYNNEI. This CDR3 has 11 residues. CDR3 DNA: TGTGCCAGCCAAGAAGCCACTGAAGCTTTCTTT. Protein: CASQEATEAFF. The full variable domain, in which reference TRBV2 and TRBJ1-1 provide the parts outside the CDR3, is EPEVTQTPSHQVTQMGQEVILRCVPISNHLYFYWYRQILGQKVEFLVSFYNNEISEKSEIFDDQFSVERPDGSNFTLKIRSTKLEDSAMYFCASQEATEAFFGQGTRLTVV.

This chain's CDR3 is CASSGKGRNNSPLHF. CDR3 DNA sequence: TGTGCCAGCAGCGGGAAGGGGAGAAACAATTCACCCCTCCACTTT. V usage is TRBV5-8 and J usage is TRBJ1-6, with D possibly being TRBD1 (5 bases). The CDR3 consists of 15 residues. The V gene's germline CDR1 is SGHTS and CDR2 YDEGEE. V was cut by 4 bases and J by 7 bases, with 15 bases left in between.

The chain joins TRBV4-2 to TRBJ2-7, with 9 positions matching TRBD1. The CDR3 spans 14 residues. V shed 3 bases, J shed 1 base, and the junction held 1 base outside the gene matches. The germline gives CDR1 LGHNA, CDR2 YNFKEQ. Here the CDR3 DNA reads TGTGCCAGCAGCCAGGACAGGGGTTCCTACGAGCAGTACTTC. It is translated as CASSQDRGSYEQYF.

This chain's CDR3 is CASSDPTGVRSYEQYF. CDR3 DNA sequence: TGTGCCAGCAGCGACCCTACAGGGGTTCGTTCCTACGAGCAGTACTTC. This chain links TRBV5-4 with TRBJ2-7; TRBD1 agrees at 7 bases. Per germline, CDR1 SGHNT and CDR2 YYREEE (reference sequence). CDR3 length equals 16 residues. V lost 4 bases and J lost 1; bases outside the gene matches: 11.

The rearrangement joins TRBV14 to TRBJ2-7; D not resolved. The CDR3 runs 14 residues. Germline values: CDR1 SGHDN, CDR2 FVKESK. Between the trimmed V and J ends, which lost 1 base and 2 bases, there was a span of 9 bases. CDR3 DNA: TGTGCCAGCAGCCAAGTGGAGAAGACCTACGAGCAGTACTTC. Translated: CASSQVEKTYEQYF.

This sequence joins TRBV5-1 and TRBJ1-1, with TRBD1 matching 9 bases. The CDR3 loop spans 14 amino acids. Unmatched junction bases numbered 3, after V lost 3 bases and J lost 3 bases. Germline CDR1 SGHRS, CDR2 YFSETQ. Here the CDR3 reads CASSWGQGDTEAFF. DNA of the CDR3: TGCGCCAGCAGCTGGGGACAGGGAGACACTGAAGCTTTCTTT.

V is TRBV13 and J is TRBJ2-7; TRBD1 is a possible D gene (5 bases). The germline V and J ends were trimmed by 0 bases and 5 bases, with 5 bases remaining between them. This CDR3 has 12 amino acids. The germline gives CDR1 PRHDT, CDR2 FYEKMQ (reference sequence). CDR3 DNA sequence: TGTGCCAGCAGCTTAGGAGGGGACGAGCAGTACTTC. This gives the protein CASSLGGDEQYF.

This chain connects TRBV4-2 to TRBJ1-1, with a tentative D call TRBD1 (5 bases). There are 14 residues in the CDR3. Germline CDR1 reads LGHNA; CDR2 reads YNFKEQ. Trimming cost V 3 bases and J 5 bases, with 13 bases left between them. The CDR3 sequence is CASSQNPSGTEAFF. CDR3 in DNA: TGTGCCAGCAGCCAGAACCCCTCAGGGACTGAAGCTTTCTTT.

The V gene is TRBV27, the J gene TRBJ2-7; TRBD2 matches 9 bases. V shed 7 bases, J shed 5 bases, and the junction held 12 bases outside the gene matches. CDR3 size: 15 residues. The germline CDR1 and CDR2 sequences are MNHEY and SMNVEV (reference sequence). CDR3 residues: CASTTAGGSLNEQYF. The CDR3 DNA sequence: TGTGCCAGCACTACAGCGGGAGGTTCTTTGAACGAGCAGTACTTC.

The chain carries TRBV30 and TRBJ1-6; D remains unclear. Germline CDR1 reads GTSNPN; CDR2 reads SVGIG (reference sequence). Between the trimmed V and J ends, which lost 3 bases and 13 bases, there was a span of 16 bases. The CDR3 is 13 residues long. CDR3 sequence (DNA): TGTGCCTGGAGGTCTAAAGTCGGGGTTCCCCTCCACTTT. Protein sequence: CAWRSKVGVPLHF.

The rearrangement links TRBV4-3 to TRBJ1-5; D unresolved. Germline CDR1 reads LGHNA; CDR2 reads YSLEER. The CDR3 extends over 14 amino acids. The V end was cut by 0 bases, the J end by 4 bases, with 7 bases between. Written as DNA, the CDR3 is TGCGCCAGCAGCCAAGATCAAGGAAATCAGCCCCAGCATTTT. Its protein is CASSQDQGNQPQHF.

V usage is TRBV7-9 and J usage is TRBJ2-3; 10 bases align to TRBD1. Germline CDR1 and CDR2: SEHNR and FQNEAQ (reference sequence). This CDR3 region has 15 residues. Trimming at V came to 5 bases and at J to 5 bases, leaving 7 bases not matched to a gene. Written as DNA, the CDR3 is TGTGCCAGCAGCACGACTTGGGACAGGGGAGATACGCAGTATTTT. Translated: CASSTTWDRGDTQYF.

The CDR3 DNA reads TGTGCCAGCAGCCCCCCAAACGGGGATACGCAGTATTTT. Translation gives CASSPPNGDTQYF. V and J are TRBV9 and TRBJ2-3; D is unresolved. V was clipped by 4 bases and J by 6 bases, with 12 bases between them. Germline lookup yields CDR1 SGDLS and CDR2 YYNGEE. CDR3 size: 13 residues. Full variable domain (rest looked up from reference TRBV9 and TRBJ2-3): DSGVTQTPKHLITATGQRVTLRCSPRSGDLSVYWYQQSLDQGLQFLIQYYNGEERAKGNILERFSAQQFPDLHSELNLSSLELGDSALYFCASSPPNGDTQYFGPGTRLTVL.

The chain couples TRBV27 to TRBJ1-2, with D unclear. CDR1 is MNHEY and CDR2 is SMNVEV in the germline V gene (reference sequence). There are 13 residues in the CDR3. The V end lost 11 bases, the J end lost 7 bases, and 20 bases lay between the germline ends. CDR3 region: CASRGGHFSGYTF. CDR3 coding DNA: TGTGCCTCCCGGGGAGGGCACTTTTCTGGCTACACCTTC.

The gene calls are TRBV4-1 and TRBJ2-7; 10 positions match TRBD2. Germline lookup yields CDR1 MGHRA and CDR2 YSYEKL. V gave up 0 bases and J gave up 7 bases; unmatched junction bases: 6. This CDR3 has 15 residues. CDR3 protein: CASSQEEREGREQYF. CDR3 in DNA: TGCGCCAGCAGCCAAGAGGAGCGGGAGGGGCGGGAGCAGTACTTC.

V is TRBV2 and J is TRBJ2-7; TRBD1 aligns across 7 bases. This CDR3 contains 15 residues. J gave up 3 bases and V 6 bases, and 11 bases lay outside the gene matches. The germline V gene has CDR1 SNHLY and CDR2 FYNNEI. CDR3 sequence reads: CASSDGQEANYEQYF. The DNA of the CDR3 is TGTGCCAGCAGCGACGGACAGGAAGCAAACTACGAGCAGTACTTC.

V is TRBV7-9 and J is TRBJ2-5; a weak D match, TRBD2 (6 bases). Looked up from germline, CDR1 is SEHNR and CDR2 is FQNEAQ (reference sequence). The CDR3 runs to 17 residues. The germline V and J ends were trimmed by 0 bases and 0 bases, with 14 bases remaining between them. CDR3 DNA sequence: TGTGCCAGCAGCTTAGCCGGGGCGGCGGGGTACCAAGAGACCCAGTACTTC. This encodes CASSLAGAAGYQETQYF.

This clone was seen only a few times. This rearrangement joins TRBV13 to TRBJ1-2; TRBD1 agrees at 7 bases. This CDR3 spans 17 amino acids. From germline, CDR1 is PRHDT and CDR2 FYEKMQ (reference sequence). V trimming: 5 bases; J trimming: 8 bases; junction bases outside the gene matches: 20. The CDR3 loop reads CASSRRGGDSRSRGYTF. CDR3 nucleotides: TGTGCCAGCAGCAGGCGAGGGGGGGACAGTCGGTCCCGGGGCTACACCTTC.

This clone was picked up one time. Germline and junction disagree at one end, which may indicate a read error. The V and J genes are TRBV2 and TRBJ2-3; perhaps TRBD1 as D (5 bases). Germline V gives CDR1 SNHLY, CDR2 FYNNEI. The CDR3 extends over 12 amino acids. In nucleotides, the CDR3 is TGTGCCAGCAGGGAAGGGGCAGATACGCAGTATTTT. It is translated as CASREGADTQYF.

The gene calls are TRBV10-1 and TRBJ2-1; 9 nucleotides line up with TRBD1. The germline V gene has CDR1 WNHNN and CDR2 SYGVQD (reference sequence). J was trimmed by 4 bases and V by 0 bases; bases with no gene match: 4. The CDR3 has 16 amino acids. This CDR3 reads CASSESRDRAYNEQFF. CDR3 in DNA: TGCGCCAGCAGTGAGTCGAGGGACAGGGCTTACAATGAGCAGTTCTTC.

This sequence joins TRBV19 and TRBJ1-5; D remains ambiguous. CDR1 and CDR2 (germline): LNHDA, SQIVND (reference sequence). The CDR3 contains 14 residues. V lost 4 bases, J lost 4 bases, and 11 bases lay in between. This chain's CDR3 is CASSKTGRNQPQHF. CDR3 DNA: TGTGCCAGTAGTAAAACCGGACGGAATCAGCCCCAGCATTTT.

The rearrangement uses TRBV4-2 and TRBJ2-1; the D is unclear. The germline gives CDR1 LGHNA, CDR2 YNFKEQ. V was clipped by 1 base and J by 5 bases, with 9 bases between them. There are 14 residues in the CDR3. Here the CDR3 DNA reads TGTGCCAGCAGCCAAGTGGGGTCGGACAATGAGCAGTTCTTC. Protein: CASSQVGSDNEQFF.

The V and J genes are TRBV6-1 and TRBJ2-5, with D perhaps matching TRBD2 (6 bases). V lost 1 base and J lost 4, with 13 bases in between. This CDR3 has 15 amino acids. Per germline, CDR1 MNHNS and CDR2 SASEGT. Here the CDR3 DNA reads TGTGCCAGCAGTGAAGGGGGGGAGGTGGGAGAGACCCAGTACTTC. It translates to CASSEGGEVGETQYF.

The rearrangement joins TRBV19 to TRBJ1-1; D not certain. Germline values: CDR1 LNHDA, CDR2 SQIVND (reference sequence). With 0 bases removed from V and 3 bases from J, the gap between germline ends came to 20 bases. This CDR3 is 18 amino acids long. The CDR3 loop is CASSIDSTRGYGDTEAFF. The CDR3 nucleotides read TGTGCCAGTAGTATAGATTCAACAAGAGGATACGGGGACACTGAAGCTTTCTTT.

The chain uses TRBV19 and TRBJ2-1, with TRBD1 identical over 7 bases. This CDR3 has 14 residues. The V gene's germline CDR1 is LNHDA and CDR2 SQIVND (reference sequence). The J segment lost 4 bases and the V segment lost 9 bases, leaving 9 bases of the junction unmatched. This CDR3 reads CASKTRDSYNEQFF. The DNA for the CDR3 is TGTGCCAGCAAAACTCGGGACAGTTACAATGAGCAGTTCTTC.

V is TRBV11-2 and J is TRBJ2-4; 7 nucleotides match TRBD1. The germline V gene encodes CDR1 SGHAT and CDR2 FQNNGV. The length of the CDR3 is 19 residues. Trimming took 2 bases from V and 7 from J; bases not matched to a gene: 20. The CDR3 coding sequence is TGTGCCAGCAGCTTATTATTCCCCGGCGACAGGGTTTTCTTGAACATTCAGTACTTC. It translates to CASSLLFPGDRVFLNIQYF.